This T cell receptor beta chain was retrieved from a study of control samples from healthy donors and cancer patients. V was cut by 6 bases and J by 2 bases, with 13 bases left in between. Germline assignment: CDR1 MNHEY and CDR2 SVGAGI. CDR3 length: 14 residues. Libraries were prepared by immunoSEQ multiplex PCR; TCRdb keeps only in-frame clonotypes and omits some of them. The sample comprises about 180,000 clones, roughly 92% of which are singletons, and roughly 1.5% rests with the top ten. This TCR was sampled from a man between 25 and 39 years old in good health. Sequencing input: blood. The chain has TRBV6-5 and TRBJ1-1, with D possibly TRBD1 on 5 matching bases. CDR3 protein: CASRARGSNTEAFF. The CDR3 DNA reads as TGTGCCAGCAGGGCTAGGGGCAGTAACACTGAAGCTTTCTTT.